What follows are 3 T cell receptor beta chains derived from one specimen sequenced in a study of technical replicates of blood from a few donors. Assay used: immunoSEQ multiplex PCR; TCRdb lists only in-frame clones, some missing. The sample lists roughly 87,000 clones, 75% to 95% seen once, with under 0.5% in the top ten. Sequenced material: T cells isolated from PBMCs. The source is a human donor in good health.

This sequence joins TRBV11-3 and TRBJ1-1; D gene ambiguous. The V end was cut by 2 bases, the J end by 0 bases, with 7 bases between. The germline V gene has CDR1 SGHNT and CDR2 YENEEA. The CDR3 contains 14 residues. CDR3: CASSLTSLNTEAFF. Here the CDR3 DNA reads TGTGCCAGCAGCTTAACAAGTTTGAACACTGAAGCTTTCTTT.

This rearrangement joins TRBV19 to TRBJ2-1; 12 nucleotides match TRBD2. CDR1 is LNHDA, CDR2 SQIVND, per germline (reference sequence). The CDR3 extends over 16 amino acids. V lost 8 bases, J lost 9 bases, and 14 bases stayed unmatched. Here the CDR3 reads CASSSSGRGLLTEQFF. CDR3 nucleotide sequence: TGTGCCAGTTCCTCTAGCGGGAGGGGATTGTTGACTGAGCAGTTCTTC.

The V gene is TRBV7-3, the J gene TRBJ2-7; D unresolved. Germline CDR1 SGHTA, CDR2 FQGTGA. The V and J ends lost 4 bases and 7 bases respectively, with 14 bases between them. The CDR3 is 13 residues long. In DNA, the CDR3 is TGTGCCAGCAGCTCTAGACTGGATGGGGAGCAGTACTTC. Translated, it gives CASSSRLDGEQYF.